The present T cell receptor (beta chain) was sequenced within a study of metastatic and nonmetastatic thyroid tumors. The wider study: The study looked at repertoires side by side in blood and in tumor or nodule tissue from malignant and benign thyroid patients. Study results and limitations: Reports indicated that malignant thyroid tumors showed significantly higher TCR beta diversity than benign nodules did, in blood and tumor.

Per the study methods: A classifier of distant metastasis in papillary thyroid cancer was built from CDR3 differences (across clinicopathological groups). TCRdb re-analyzed the PCR reads through MiXCR. Here the V and J calls rest on TCRdb's processing, not on the authors' analysis. The sample contains about 32,000 clones, around a fifth of which appear only once. Patients underwent thyroid surgery, and none had received any treatment before it. This clone was seen many times. The target antigen is unknown. The sequencing input was blood. The TCR sequence derives from a female donor with papillary thyroid cancer or a benign thyroid nodule (not recorded which). Some clones in this sample may be carry-over from other donors' samples.

Here the CDR3 reads CASSVGTGNEKLFF. The CDR3 coding sequence is TGTGCCAGCAGCGTGGGGACAGGGAATGAAAAACTGTTTTTT. The V gene is TRBV9, the J gene TRBJ1-4; 9 bases align to TRBD1. The CDR3 extends over 14 amino acids. Trimming at V came to 2 bases and at J to 5 bases, leaving 1 base not matched to a gene. From germline, CDR1 is SGDLS and CDR2 YYNGEE. Together with reference TRBV9 and TRBJ1-4, the CDR3 gives the full variable domain: DSGVTQTPKHLITATGQRVTLRCSPRSGDLSVYWYQQSLDQGLQFLIQYYNGEERAKGNILERFSAQQFPDLHSELNLSSLELGDSALYFCASSVGTGNEKLFFGSGTQLSVL.